One sample yielded the 31 T cell receptor beta chains listed below, sequenced in a study of T cell changes during pregnancy in multiple sclerosis. Profiling relied on immunoSEQ multiplex PCR, and the TCRdb table lists in-frame clones only, not all of them. The profile shows fewer than 45,000 clones, 88% of them singletons. Material: CD8+ T cells from peripheral blood mononuclear cells, obtained after pregnancy. These receptors were obtained from a female donor in good health, enrolled as a control in a pregnancy study.

The chain carries TRBV2 and TRBJ1-2, with a weak D call TRBD1 (6 bases). Germline V gene lookup returns CDR1 SNHLY and CDR2 FYNNEI. The V and J ends lost 1 base and 4 bases respectively, with 13 bases between them. There are 15 residues in the CDR3. CDR3 nucleotide sequence: TGTGCCAGCAGTGAAGACGGACAGACGATCTATGGCTACACCTTC. Translating it yields CASSEDGQTIYGYTF.

This clone was recorded once. This chain connects TRBV6-1 to TRBJ2-2, with TRBD1 as a possible D gene (5 bases). There are 16 residues in the CDR3. V shed 0 bases and J shed 5 bases, with 13 bases lying between them. Germline lookup yields CDR1 MNHNS and CDR2 SASEGT. CDR3 loop: CASSEAYGRVTGELFF. The CDR3 DNA is TGTGCCAGCAGTGAAGCATATGGCAGGGTGACCGGGGAGCTGTTTTTT.

V usage is TRBV27 and J usage is TRBJ2-3; 10 bases match TRBD2. This CDR3 is built from 16 residues. With V trimmed by 3 bases and J by 1 base, 4 bases remained unmatched. Germline assignment: CDR1 MNHEY and CDR2 SMNVEV (reference sequence). DNA for the CDR3: TGTGCCAGCAGTTTCCGACTAGCGGGTGGCACAGATACGCAGTATTTT. Translating it yields CASSFRLAGGTDTQYF.

The chain employs TRBV6-5 and TRBJ2-7, with TRBD2 matching 11 bases. This CDR3 spans 16 amino acids. Germline CDR1 reads MNHEY; CDR2 reads SVGAGI. Losses at the gene ends were 0 bases for V and 2 bases for J; bases not matched to a gene: 3. The CDR3 DNA reads TGTGCCAGCAGTTACTCCTTACTAGCGGGGGCCTACGAGCAGTACTTC. Its protein product is CASSYSLLAGAYEQYF.

The V call is TRBV7-9, the J call TRBJ1-4; 12 bases map to TRBD1. The CDR3 runs 17 residues. V lost 5 bases, J lost 3 bases, and 7 bases stayed unmatched. CDR1 SEHNR and CDR2 FQNEAQ come from the germline V gene (reference sequence). The CDR3 DNA reads TGTGCCAGCAGCGATCCGGGACAGGGGGCTCCTAATGAAAAACTGTTTTTT. Translating gives CASSDPGQGAPNEKLFF. Full variable domain (missing parts from reference TRBV7-9 and TRBJ1-4): DTGVSQNPRHKITKRGQNVTFRCDPISEHNRLYWYRQTLGQGPEFLTYFQNEAQLEKSRLLSDRFSAERPKGSFSTLEIQRTEQGDSAMYLCASSDPGQGAPNEKLFFGSGTQLSVL.

This chain's CDR3 is CASSSQVDEQYF. CDR3 DNA sequence: TGTGCCAGCAGCTCCCAGGTGGACGAGCAGTACTTC. The chain uses TRBV7-6 and TRBJ2-7; D is uncertain. The germline CDR1 and CDR2 sequences are SGHVS and FNYEAQ. The V gene lost 4 bases and the J gene lost 5 bases, with 9 bases spanning the gap. The CDR3 spans 12 residues.

The V gene is TRBV11-2, the J gene TRBJ2-1, with TRBD2 matching over 11 bases. J lost 7 bases, V lost 4 bases, and 6 bases had no gene match. This CDR3 is 15 amino acids long. Germline CDR1 reads SGHAT; CDR2 reads FQNNGV. DNA for the CDR3: TGTGCCAGCAGCTGGTTAGCGGGGGGGCTTAATGAGCAGTTCTTC. It specifies CASSWLAGGLNEQFF.

The chain is built from TRBV5-1 and TRBJ2-1, with D hard to call. CDR3 length equals 13 residues. Trimming removed 0 bases from V and 4 bases from J, with 5 bases in between. CDR1 is SGHRS and CDR2 is YFSETQ in the germline V gene. The CDR3 is CASSLDIYNEQFF. DNA of the CDR3: TGCGCCAGCAGCTTGGACATTTACAATGAGCAGTTCTTC.

CDR3 amino acids: CASSRGTTGELFF. The CDR3 coding sequence is TGTGCCAGCAGTAGGGGGACCACCGGGGAGCTGTTTTTT. The chain combines TRBV27 with TRBJ2-2; D might be TRBD1 (6 bases). This CDR3 has 13 residues. Germline V gene sequence: CDR1 MNHEY, CDR2 SMNVEV (reference sequence). Trimming pared 5 bases from V and 4 bases from J, leaving 8 bases between.

On this clone: Relative to the germline gene, one junction end is altered; a read error may explain this. The chain couples TRBV4-3 to TRBJ2-1, with no clear D. Germline lookup yields CDR1 LGHNA and CDR2 YSLEER. The CDR3 extends over 15 amino acids. This chain's CDR3 is CASSEDSSSYNEQFF. CDR3 coding DNA: TGCGCCAGCAGCGAAGACTCGAGCTCCTACAATGAGCAGTTCTTC.

J is TRBJ1-2 and V is TRBV27; the D gene is possibly TRBD1 (5 bases). The length of the CDR3 is 14 residues. CDR1 is MNHEY and CDR2 is SMNVEV in the germline V gene (reference sequence). With 7 bases removed from V and 4 bases from J, the gap between germline ends came to 16 bases. CDR3 in DNA: TGTGCCAGCAAGCGGGACGGAATTTTCTATGGCTACACCTTC. Protein product: CASKRDGIFYGYTF.

The chain has TRBV5-1 and TRBJ2-2; D possibly corresponds to TRBD2 (7 bases). The CDR3 totals 15 residues. Trimming removed 4 bases from V and 6 bases from J, with 16 bases in between. From germline, CDR1 is SGHRS and CDR2 YFSETQ. Here the CDR3 reads CASSPMGGPSGELFF. DNA of the CDR3: TGCGCCAGCAGCCCGATGGGGGGGCCTTCCGGGGAGCTGTTTTTT.

The V call is TRBV27, the J call TRBJ1-1; tentatively, D is TRBD1 (6 bases). The germline V gene has CDR1 MNHEY and CDR2 SMNVEV (reference sequence). V was pared by 2 bases and J by 8 bases, with 12 bases between. The CDR3 loop spans 13 amino acids. In DNA, the CDR3 is TGTGCCAGCAGTTTAAACACAGGGTCGGAAGCTTTCTTT. Its translation is CASSLNTGSEAFF.

The chain combines TRBV9 with TRBJ2-2, with D tentatively TRBD2 (7 bases). This CDR3 region has 16 residues. From germline, CDR1 is SGDLS and CDR2 YYNGEE. The ends were cut back, 0 bases at V and 4 bases at J, with 13 bases in the middle. The CDR3 region is CASSVDGGGGTGELFF. For the CDR3, the DNA is TGTGCCAGCAGCGTAGACGGCGGGGGCGGCACCGGGGAGCTGTTTTTT.

The gene calls are TRBV7-9 and TRBJ2-7; D remains unclear. The ends were cut back, 3 bases at V and 5 bases at J, with 8 bases in the middle. CDR3 size: 12 residues. Germline V lookup: CDR1 SEHNR, CDR2 FQNEAQ (reference sequence). CDR3 region: CASSLSYDEQYF. In DNA, the CDR3 is TGTGCCAGCAGCTTGTCTTATGACGAGCAGTACTTC.

This clone has just one count. V is TRBV7-2 and J is TRBJ1-2, with D perhaps TRBD1 (5 bases). The CDR3 totals 15 residues. Trimming removed 5 bases from V and 1 base from J, with 14 bases in between. Germline CDR1 and CDR2: SGHTA and FQGNSA. The CDR3 DNA follows: TGTGCCAGCAGCCCTTCACTCGGGGGTAACTATGGCTACACCTTC. This encodes CASSPSLGGNYGYTF.

The rearrangement links TRBV28 to TRBJ2-7, with 7 bases fitting TRBD1. In germline, CDR1 is MDHEN, CDR2 SYDVKM. The CDR3 is 13 residues long. V gave up 9 bases and J gave up 4 bases; unmatched junction bases: 9. CDR3 bases: TGTGCCAGTATGCCGGGACAGAATTACGAGCAGTACTTC. Translated, it gives CASMPGQNYEQYF. The complete variable domain, with remaining parts taken from reference TRBV28 and TRBJ2-7, reads DVKVTQSSRYLVKRTGEKVFLECVQDMDHENMFWYRQDPGLGLRLIYFSYDVKMKEKGDIPEGYSVSREKKERFSLILESASTNQTSMYLCASMPGQNYEQYFGPGTRLTVT.

The chain carries TRBV4-3 and TRBJ2-7; D might be TRBD1 (5 bases). Germline CDR1 reads LGHNA; CDR2 reads YSLEER. With 4 bases removed from V and 0 bases from J, the gap between germline ends came to 16 bases. The length of the CDR3 is 16 residues. CDR3 residues: CASSLWTYQSSYEQYF. The CDR3 DNA reads TGCGCCAGCAGCCTCTGGACATACCAAAGCTCCTACGAGCAGTACTTC.

In the case of this clone: One end of the junction fails to match germline, which may point to a read error. This chain joins TRBV14 and TRBJ2-3; D possibly corresponds to TRBD1 (6 bases). From germline, CDR1 is SGHDN and CDR2 FVKESK. CDR3 size: 14 residues. CDR3 sequence reads: CASRQGGSGDTQYF. DNA of the CDR3: TGTGCCAGCAGACAAGGGGGTTCGGGGGATACGCAGTATTTT.

The CDR3 is CASSSIAGGVADTQYF. The CDR3 nucleotides are TGTGCCAGCAGCTCCATAGCGGGGGGGGTTGCAGATACGCAGTATTTT. The chain uses TRBV11-2 and TRBJ2-3, with 11 bases matching TRBD2. Per germline, CDR1 SGHAT and CDR2 FQNNGV. V lost 4 bases and J lost 4; bases outside the gene matches: 7. The CDR3 contains 16 residues.

The chain has TRBV12-5 and TRBJ1-1; D is unclear. Germline loops: CDR1 LGHNT, CDR2 FRNRAP. Deletions cut 7 bases from V and 1 base from J, with 16 bases between. The length of the CDR3 is 15 residues. CDR3 in DNA: TGTGCTAGTGCCTTTCAACCGGGAGAGAACACTGAAGCTTTCTTT. It specifies CASAFQPGENTEAFF.

The chain carries TRBV11-2 and TRBJ1-4, with D perhaps TRBD1 (6 bases). V lost 1 base and J 7 bases, leaving 13 bases between the germline ends. Germline CDR1 SGHAT, CDR2 FQNNGV. The length of the CDR3 is 15 residues. Here the CDR3 reads CASSLGTGGPEKLFF. CDR3 bases: TGTGCCAGCAGCTTAGGGACCGGGGGGCCTGAAAAACTGTTTTTT.

A single count supports this clone. This chain links TRBV15 with TRBJ1-4, with a possible D match to TRBD1 (5 bases). The V and J ends lost 5 bases and 8 bases respectively, with 15 bases between them. CDR1 is LNHNV, CDR2 YYDKDF, per germline (reference sequence). The CDR3 runs 14 residues. CDR3 residues: CATSGIGALEKLFF. The CDR3 bases are TGTGCCACCAGCGGAATTGGGGCTCTAGAAAAACTGTTTTTT.

V usage is TRBV5-6 and J usage is TRBJ2-5; possibly TRBD2 for D (6 bases). The germline gives CDR1 SGHDT, CDR2 YYEEEE. CDR3 length: 14 amino acids. V was pared by 1 base and J by 5 bases, with 12 bases between. The CDR3 sequence is CASSLLTEGETQYF. The CDR3 nucleotides are TGTGCCAGCAGCTTGTTGACGGAGGGGGAGACCCAGTACTTC. Full variable domain (missing parts from reference TRBV5-6 and TRBJ2-5): DAGVTQSPTHLIKTRGQQVTLRCSPKSGHDTVSWYQQALGQGPQFIFQYYEEEERQRGNFPDRFSGHQFPNYSSELNVNALLLGDSALYLCASSLLTEGETQYFGPGTRLLVL.

The rearrangement uses TRBV27 and TRBJ2-1; 8 nucleotides match TRBD2. The CDR3 loop spans 16 amino acids. V lost 2 bases, J lost 4 bases, and 7 bases stayed unmatched. The V gene's germline CDR1 is MNHEY and CDR2 SMNVEV (reference sequence). CDR3 nucleotides: TGTGCCAGCAGTTTAAAGGGGACTAGACTTTACAATGAGCAGTTCTTC. It yields the protein CASSLKGTRLYNEQFF.

CDR3: CASLGGATEDGELFF. CDR3 coding DNA: TGTGCCAGCCTTGGTGGGGCTACTGAAGACGGGGAGCTGTTTTTT. The V gene is TRBV11-2, the J gene TRBJ2-2, with D possibly TRBD1 on 5 matching bases. The V gene lost 8 bases and the J gene lost 7 bases, with 20 bases spanning the gap. The length of the CDR3 is 15 residues. Germline V gene data show CDR1 as SGHAT and CDR2 as FQNNGV.

Written as DNA, the CDR3 is TGTGCCAGCAGCCCCCCAGCGGGGGGGCTGAGCTACAATGAGCAGTTCTTC. It codes for CASSPPAGGLSYNEQFF. The chain uses TRBV7-3 and TRBJ2-1; TRBD2 agrees at 10 bases. Germline trimming cut 5 bases from V and 3 bases from J; bases unmatched to any gene: 10. This CDR3 comprises 17 residues. The germline gives CDR1 SGHTA, CDR2 FQGTGA.

V and J are TRBV28 and TRBJ2-3; tentative D call: TRBD1 (6 bases). The CDR3 sequence is 14 residues long. Germline lookup yields CDR1 MDHEN and CDR2 SYDVKM. Deletions cut 6 bases from V and 5 bases from J, with 15 bases between. In nucleotides, the CDR3 is TGTGCCAGCAGAACAGGGAACACGGGAGATACGCAGTATTTT. Its translation: CASRTGNTGDTQYF.

The count of this clone is one. The rearrangement links TRBV27 to TRBJ1-1; perhaps TRBD1 as D (5 bases). This CDR3 contains 13 residues. Germline V CDR1 and CDR2: MNHEY, SMNVEV (reference sequence). Trimming cost V 5 bases and J 1 base, with 8 bases left between them. This chain's CDR3 is CASSITGNTEAFF. As DNA, the CDR3 is TGTGCCAGCAGTATAACAGGGAACACTGAAGCTTTCTTT.

The V call is TRBV4-3, the J call TRBJ1-1; D unresolved. The germline V and J ends were trimmed by 0 bases and 7 bases, with 9 bases remaining between them. The CDR3 covers 13 residues. Germline lookup yields CDR1 LGHNA and CDR2 YSLEER. In DNA form, the CDR3 reads TGCGCCAGCAGCCAAGATATAGTATATGAAGCTTTCTTT. Translation gives CASSQDIVYEAFF.

The chain recombines TRBV27 with TRBJ1-6; D gene unclear. Germline assignment: CDR1 MNHEY and CDR2 SMNVEV (reference sequence). The CDR3 length is 15 residues. V was shortened by 7 bases and J by 0 bases, with 10 bases between the two germline ends. CDR3 sequence (DNA): TGTGCCAGCAAAGCCCCCGGCTCCTATAATTCACCCCTCCACTTT. It codes for CASKAPGSYNSPLHF.